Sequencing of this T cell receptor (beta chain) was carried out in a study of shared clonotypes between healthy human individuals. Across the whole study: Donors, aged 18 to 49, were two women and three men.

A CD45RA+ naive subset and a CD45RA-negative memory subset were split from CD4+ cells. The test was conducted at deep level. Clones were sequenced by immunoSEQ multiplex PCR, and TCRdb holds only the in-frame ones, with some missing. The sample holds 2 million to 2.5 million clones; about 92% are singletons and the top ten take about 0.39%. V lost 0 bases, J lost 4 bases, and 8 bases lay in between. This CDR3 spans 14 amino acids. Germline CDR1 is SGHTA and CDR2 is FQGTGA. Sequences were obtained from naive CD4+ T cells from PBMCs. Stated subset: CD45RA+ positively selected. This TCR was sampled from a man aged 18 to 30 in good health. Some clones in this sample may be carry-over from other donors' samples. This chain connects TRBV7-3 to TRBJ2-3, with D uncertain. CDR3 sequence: CASSLTGSPDTQYF. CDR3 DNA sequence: TGTGCCAGCAGCTTAACCGGCTCGCCAGATACGCAGTATTTT.